Sequencing of this T cell receptor beta chain was carried out in a study of T-cell reconstitution after alpha-beta-depleted transplantation in children. This clonotype has a handful of counts. Unique molecular identifiers were incorporated during preparation of the TCRbeta library. TCRdb independently ran MiXCR on the PCR reads; one entry per CDR3 protein. The sample lists more than 550,000 distinct CDR3 sequences; roughly a tenth were seen once. The germline V gene encodes CDR1 SGHKS and CDR2 YYEKEE (reference sequence). The CDR3 covers 13 residues. The V and J ends lost 6 bases and 5 bases respectively, with 14 bases between them.

Source: PBMCs from the stem cell graft donor, taken from the stem cell graft. This chain connects TRBV5-5 to TRBJ2-5; D is unresolved. The clonotype was recovered from a human donor who donated a stem cell graft to a child with acute myeloid leukemia. DNA of the CDR3: TGTGCCAGCACCCCCGATGGGATTGAGACCCAGTACTTC. Translating gives CASTPDGIETQYF.